These 5 T cell receptor beta chains were all obtained from the same sample, sequenced in a study of blood T cell repertoires in COVID-19. Generated by immunoSEQ multiplex PCR, the TCRdb table keeps only in-frame clones and is missing some. The data show some 290,000 clones, under 90% seen once. Sequencing was carried out using peripheral blood. All receptors come from a woman younger than 45 with COVID-19, enrolled during active disease.

This chain joins TRBV11-2 and TRBJ2-3; 9 positions match TRBD2. Trimming took 2 bases from V and 2 from J; bases not matched to a gene: 5. Germline assignment: CDR1 SGHAT and CDR2 FQNNGV. This CDR3 has 16 amino acids. CDR3 nucleotides: TGTGCCAGCAGCTTAAGGCTAGCGGGGATCACAGATACGCAGTATTTT. It specifies CASSLRLAGITDTQYF.

The chain couples TRBV5-6 to TRBJ2-5, with unresolved D. Trimming cost V 8 bases and J 8 bases, with 4 bases left between them. The germline V gene has CDR1 SGHDT and CDR2 YYEEEE. This CDR3 is 8 amino acids long. The CDR3 reads CARATQYF. CDR3 coding DNA: TGTGCCAGGGCCACCCAGTACTTC.

The gene calls are TRBV6-2 or TRBV6-3 and TRBJ2-3, with D uncertain. Germline CDR1 MNHEY, CDR2 SVGEGT. V was cut by 0 bases and J by 2 bases, with 15 bases left in between. The CDR3 length is 17 residues. CDR3 bases: TGTGCCAGCAGTTACTCCTGGCGGATGACTCCCACAGATACGCAGTATTTT. This gives the protein CASSYSWRMTPTDTQYF.

The J gene is TRBJ1-2, the V gene TRBV5-4; D is unclear. V dropped 5 bases and J dropped 2 bases, with 10 bases sitting between them. Germline V gene sequence: CDR1 SGHNT, CDR2 YYREEE (reference sequence). The CDR3 contains 13 residues. CDR3 DNA: TGTGCCAGCAGTAACGACGGGAACTATGGCTACACCTTC. Translated: CASSNDGNYGYTF.

The chain couples TRBV6-5 to TRBJ1-1, with a tentative D call TRBD1 (5 bases). From germline, CDR1 is MNHEY and CDR2 SVGAGI. The V end was cut by 4 bases, the J end by 1 base, with 13 bases between. The CDR3 runs 15 residues. The CDR3 DNA is TGTGCCAGCAGTTCATCAGGGTGGGGGAACACTGAAGCTTTCTTT. Protein product: CASSSSGWGNTEAFF.